What follows are 2 T cell receptor beta chains derived from one specimen sequenced in a study of PD-L1 blockade in urothelial cancer. The assay was immunoSEQ multiplex PCR, and TCRdb's table has in-frame clones only and misses some. The table shows under 70,000 clones, with about 81% occurring only once. As for time point: pretreatment peripheral blood. The sample in question was PBMCs, obtained around atezolizumab (anti-PD-L1) treatment. The source of these receptors is a man between 65 and 85 years old with urothelial cancer.

V and J are TRBV18 and TRBJ1-1; a weak D match, TRBD1 (5 bases). V was trimmed by 0 bases and J by 5 bases, leaving 10 bases between them. Germline assignment: CDR1 KGHSH and CDR2 LQKENI. The CDR3 is 14 amino acids. This CDR3 reads CASSPPGVLTEAFF. In DNA form, the CDR3 reads TGTGCCAGCTCACCACCAGGGGTCCTGACTGAAGCTTTCTTT.

This rearrangement joins TRBV13 to TRBJ2-1, with D tentatively TRBD2 (6 bases). CDR3 length equals 13 residues. The V gene's germline CDR1 is PRHDT and CDR2 FYEKMQ (reference sequence). Trimming removed 5 bases at V and 7 bases at J, with 12 bases between. CDR3 DNA sequence: TGTGCCAGCAGCATCCAGCGGGCTAATGAGCAGTTCTTC. Translated, it gives CASSIQRANEQFF.